Below, 8 T cell receptor beta chains from the same sample are listed, as sequenced in a study of Ad26.COV2.S vaccination and SARS-CoV-2 variants. Generated by immunoSEQ multiplex PCR, the TCRdb table keeps only in-frame clones and is missing some. The sample consists of fewer than 400,000 clones, 89% of them appearing once. Treatment of the sample: roughly 18 received Ad26.COV2.S at low or high dose, single or two shots; about five received placebo; per-sample allocation not given. Samples were taken on day 63 after the first vaccine or placebo injection. The sequences come from peripheral blood, collected in a trial of Ad26.COV2.S vaccine versus placebo. The receptors originated from a person between 18 and 65 years old who received the Ad26.COV2.S COVID-19 vaccine or a placebo.

In the case of this clone: This is likely an artifact of a read error, given a far larger clone one base away. The chain links TRBV27 to TRBJ2-3, with D perhaps given as TRBD1 or TRBD2 (5 bases each). Germline V gene lookup returns CDR1 MNHEY and CDR2 SMNVEV (reference sequence). The V and J ends lost 5 bases and 1 base respectively, with 7 bases between them. This CDR3 comprises 13 residues. CDR3 bases: TGTGCCAGCAGTGGGACCCGCACAGATACGCAGTATTTT. Translated: CASSGTRTDTQYF.

This clone has a handful of counts. The genes are TRBV19 and TRBJ2-7; TRBD2 matches at 9 bases. The CDR3 extends over 18 amino acids. With V trimmed by 6 bases and J by 0 bases, 15 bases remained unmatched. Looked up from germline, CDR1 is LNHDA and CDR2 is SQIVND (reference sequence). The CDR3 spells CASSSRARAGGYSYEQYF. CDR3 bases: TGTGCCAGTAGCTCCCGGGCTCGAGCGGGAGGATACTCCTACGAGCAGTACTTC.

The CDR3 protein is CASSIGATGANVLTF. In nucleotides, the CDR3 is TGTGCCAGTAGTATTGGGGCTACTGGGGCCAACGTCCTGACTTTC. V is TRBV19 and J is TRBJ2-6; D is possibly TRBD1 (5 bases). From germline, CDR1 is LNHDA and CDR2 SQIVND (reference sequence). This CDR3 is 15 amino acids long. V shed 3 bases and J shed 2 bases, with 8 bases lying between them.

The gene calls are TRBV29-1 and TRBJ1-2, with TRBD1 matching over 11 bases. Germline V gives CDR1 SQVTM, CDR2 ANQGSEA. This CDR3 has 14 amino acids. V dropped 7 bases and J dropped 7; count of bases not matched to a gene: 11. CDR3 coding DNA: TGCAGCGCCCGATTTGGGACAGGGGGAGTTGGCTACACCTTC. Protein sequence: CSARFGTGGVGYTF.

The chain joins TRBV28 to TRBJ2-1; 10 bases fit TRBD1. The CDR3 covers 14 residues. V was pared by 4 bases and J by 6 bases, with 3 bases of the junction left unmatched. CDR1 MDHEN and CDR2 SYDVKM come from the germline V gene. CDR3 protein: CASSSGDRGNEQFF. CDR3 bases: TGTGCCAGCAGTTCCGGGGACAGGGGCAATGAGCAGTTCTTC.

Notes on this clone: The sample carries other DNA sequences with the same CDR3. V usage is TRBV9 and J usage is TRBJ2-5; D may match TRBD1 or TRBD2 (5 bases each). The ends were cut back, 0 bases at V and 2 bases at J, with 8 bases in the middle. The germline CDR1 and CDR2 sequences are SGDLS and YYNGEE. This CDR3 contains 14 residues. The CDR3 sequence: CASSVGGIQETQYF. The CDR3 nucleotides read TGTGCCAGCAGCGTAGGGGGGATTCAAGAGACCCAGTACTTC.

This chain links TRBV6-2 or TRBV6-3 with TRBJ2-7, with 7 bases matching TRBD2. Germline V lookup: CDR1 MNHEY, CDR2 SVGEGT. The CDR3 sequence is 12 residues long. The V segment lost 6 bases and the J segment 5 bases; nucleotides outside the gene matches: 4. Here the CDR3 DNA reads TGTGCCAGCAGCAGGCTAGCGGACGAGCAGTACTTC. It specifies CASSRLADEQYF.

V is TRBV3-1 (or the pseudogene TRBV3-2) and J is TRBJ1-1, with D maybe TRBD1 (5 bases). This CDR3 spans 15 amino acids. Trimming removed 3 bases from V and 4 bases from J, with 15 bases in between. Germline V gives CDR1 LGHDT, CDR2 YNNKEL (reference sequence). The CDR3 DNA follows: TGTGCCAGCAGCCAGATGGGGCGGACCGGCACTGAAGCTTTCTTT. This gives the protein CASSQMGRTGTEAFF.